This is a list of T cell receptor beta chains from one sample in a study of blood T cell dynamics during melanoma immunotherapy. TCRdb keeps only in-frame clones here, not all; method: immunoSEQ multiplex PCR. The table has more than 9,000 clones, 75% to 90% seen once. The starting material was blood, obtained from a patient treated with checkpoint blockade. All receptors come from a human donor with melanoma. Both conserved end residues are trimmed from each CDR3.

j_call v_call cdr3_aa
TRBJ2-3 TRBV7-6 ASSLGTRSDTQY
TRBJ2-5 TRBV9 ASSLVGAAETQY
TRBJ2-5 TRBV4-3 ASSQDWLAGGPETQY
TRBJ1-1 TRBV2 ASSVGQGNRGAF
TRBJ2-5 TRBV19 ASSIGLPRETQY
TRBJ2-7 TRBV19 ASSSLAGERQQY
TRBJ1-1 TRBV19 ASKMVEVTEAF
TRBJ2-3 TRBV7-2 ASRLSFAGTPEDTQY
TRBJ2-2 TRBV6-4 ASQGQANTGELF
TRBJ2-1 TRBV7-2 ASSPGGSRNNEQF
TRBJ1-1 TRBV5-3 ARSWTEAF
TRBJ1-2 TRBV5-1 ASSLDGNYGYT
TRBJ1-2 TRBV18 ASSPGQGDGYT
TRBJ1-2 TRBV19 ASIPQGRFYGYT
TRBJ2-1 TRBV4-3 ASSQDVPNEQF
TRBJ1-2 TRBV4-1 ASSQADRTVYGYT
TRBJ2-1 TRBV29-1 SVQISQGNEQF
TRBJ2-5 TRBV4-3 ASSQTGRQETQY
TRBJ2-3 TRBV19 ASSTGPPGGTDTQY
TRBJ2-3 TRBV9 ASSVARWGNTDTQY
TRBJ2-7 TRBV7-9 ASSPRTGGRYEQY
TRBJ1-2 TRBV2 ASSDGQGALGYT
TRBJ1-1 TRBV5-6 ASSSAPTVMNTEAF
TRBJ1-1 TRBV15 ATSRETGTSNTEAF
TRBJ1-1 TRBV6-5 ATMRQGMGSTEAF